Following are 21 T cell receptor beta chains from one sample sequenced in a study of blood T cells in healthy people across ages. Next came a second PCR, run for about 6 to 11 cycles, which used a sample-barcoded 5' primer along with a J-beta primer mix. TCRdb reanalysed the 5' RACE reads using MiXCR and keeps one entry per CDR3 protein. The data hold around 1,900,000 distinct CDR3 sequences, with about two fifths observed a single time. The source material was blood. Receptors were obtained from a human donor in good health.

This clonotype was counted between two and nine times. The V gene is TRBV11-2, the J gene TRBJ2-7; 7 bases line up with TRBD1. The CDR3 sequence is 12 residues long. Germline loops: CDR1 SGHAT, CDR2 FQNNGV. V lost 4 bases to trimming and J lost 6 bases; unmatched junction nucleotides: 3. The CDR3 reads CASSWTGAEQYF. CDR3 in DNA: TGTGCCAGCAGCTGGACAGGCGCCGAGCAGTACTTC.

The sample holds a few counts of this clonotype. The chain employs TRBV6-2 or TRBV6-3 and TRBJ2-4, with 10 positions matching TRBD1. The better agreement between TRBJ2-7 and the DNA end casts doubt on the J call. CDR1 and CDR2 (germline): MNHEY, SVGEGT. The CDR3 contains 14 residues. The chain's CDR3 is CAGTGQGETYEQYF. The CDR3 nucleotides are TGTGCTGGCACCGGACAGGGGGAAACCTACGAGCAGTACTTC.

V is TRBV5-1 and J is TRBJ2-5; unclear D gene. The J call may not be correct, given that the DNA end is closer to TRBJ2-7. This CDR3 has 13 amino acids. Per the germline V gene, CDR1 is SGHRS and CDR2 is YFSETQ. As DNA, the CDR3 is TGCGCCAGCAGCTTGAACTCCCCCAGCGAGCAGTACTTC. Residues: CASSLNSPSEQYF.

A few counts support this clonotype. J is TRBJ2-1 and V is TRBV15; 8 positions match TRBD1. Germline V CDR1 and CDR2: LNHNV, YYDKDF (reference sequence). The CDR3 is 16 residues long. With V trimmed by 0 bases and J by 7 bases, 8 bases remained unmatched. The CDR3 protein is CATSRDPGQGHNEQFF. Written as DNA, the CDR3 is TGTGCCACCAGCAGAGATCCTGGACAGGGACATAATGAGCAGTTCTTC.

The chain recombines TRBV24-1 with TRBJ2-1; the match to TRBD1 covers 7 bases. After removal of 10 bases from V and 13 bases from J, the junction contained 15 bases not matched to a gene. The CDR3 is 13 amino acids. The germline V gene encodes CDR1 KGHDR and CDR2 SFDVKD. The CDR3 nucleotides are TGTGCCACACGCAAACAGGGGACGGAGACCCAGTTCTTC. Amino acid sequence: CATRKQGTETQFF.

This rearrangement joins TRBV18 to TRBJ2-7; 9 bases agree with TRBD1. J lost 5 bases, V lost 1 base, and 3 bases had no gene match. Germline assignment: CDR1 KGHSH and CDR2 LQKENI. CDR3 length: 14 residues. The CDR3 region is CASSPLTGGDEQYF. The DNA for the CDR3 is TGTGCCAGCTCACCACTTACAGGGGGCGACGAGCAGTACTTC.

This clonotype has just a few counts. This sequence joins TRBV12-3 or TRBV12-4 and TRBJ2-5; D may be TRBD1 (6 bases). V shed 8 bases and J shed 1 base, with 20 bases lying between them. The CDR3 has 16 residues. The chain's CDR3 is CASQTDLQGSQETQYF. In DNA, the CDR3 is TGTGCCAGCCAAACTGATCTACAGGGTTCCCAAGAGACCCAGTACTTC.

This clonotype appeared a few times. This chain joins TRBV7-9 and TRBJ2-1; D not certain. Trimming stripped 1 base from V and 3 bases from J, with 10 bases between. CDR1 and CDR2 (germline): SEHNR, FQNEAQ (reference sequence). The CDR3 is 15 residues long. The CDR3 reads CASSLGLEIYNEQFF. CDR3 in DNA: TGTGCCAGCAGCTTAGGGCTGGAGATCTACAATGAGCAGTTCTTC.

The sample holds a few counts of this clonotype. This chain uses TRBV4-2 with TRBJ2-4, with D unresolved. TRBJ2-7 explains the end of the DNA better; the J call may be wrong. CDR3 size: 12 residues. CDR1 and CDR2 (germline): LGHNA, YNFKEQ. The CDR3 region has the DNA TGTGCCAGCAGCCAAAGGGATAACGAGCAGTACTTC. Translated: CASSQRDNEQYF.

The chain is built from TRBV12-3 or TRBV12-4 and TRBJ1-1, with D perhaps matching TRBD1 (5 bases). This CDR3 comprises 14 residues. V lost 3 bases, J lost 6 bases, and 14 bases lay in between. The CDR3 bases are TGTGCCAGCAGTTTCGGCGGGGGGATCCCTGAAGCTTTCTTT. Amino acid sequence: CASSFGGGIPEAFF.

About this clonotype itself: The junction departs from germline at one end; a sequencing error may be responsible. V gene TRBV5-1 combines with J gene TRBJ1-3; tentative D call: TRBD1 (5 bases). CDR1 and CDR2 (germline): SGHRS, YFSETQ. This CDR3 is built from 15 residues. CDR3 DNA: TGCGCCAGCAGCCCGCACGGGGCGTCTGGAAACGCCATATATTTT. Its translation is CASSPHGASGNAIYF.

V usage is TRBV6-4 and J usage is TRBJ2-4; a weak D match, TRBD2 (6 bases). Germline assignment: CDR1 MRHNA and CDR2 SNTAGT. This CDR3 comprises 14 residues. V was shortened by 0 bases and J by 5 bases, with 8 bases between the two germline ends. The CDR3 DNA follows: TGTGCCAGCAGTGACTCGGGGGGAGAAAACATTCAGTACTTC. Encoded protein: CASSDSGGENIQYF.

Note on this clonotype: A junction end diverges from the germline sequence, so it may reflect a read error. CDR3 sequence reads: CASTQDSVPYNEQFF. The CDR3 DNA is TGCGCCAGCACCCAAGATTCAGTCCCCTACAATGAGCAGTTCTTC. This chain links TRBV4-1 with TRBJ2-1; no reliable D call. Germline CDR1 and CDR2: MGHRA and YSYEKL. The CDR3 is made up of 15 amino acids.

The chain combines TRBV20-1 with TRBJ2-5; TRBD2 matches at 9 bases. Germline loops: CDR1 DFQATT, CDR2 SNEGSKA (reference sequence). CDR3 length: 15 residues. With V trimmed by 3 bases and J by 5 bases, 10 bases remained unmatched. This chain's CDR3 is CSASREAGGGETQYF. DNA for the CDR3: TGCAGTGCTAGTCGGGAAGCGGGAGGAGGGGAGACCCAGTACTTC.

The rearrangement joins TRBV20-1 to TRBJ1-5, with TRBD1 matching 9 bases. Losses at the gene ends were 6 bases for V and 6 bases for J; bases not matched to a gene: 9. The germline V gene encodes CDR1 DFQATT and CDR2 SNEGSKA (reference sequence). The CDR3 loop spans 14 amino acids. The CDR3 DNA sequence: TGCAGTGCCCCTACAGGGGGCTCCGTTCAGCCCCAGCATTTT. This encodes CSAPTGGSVQPQHF.

Worth noting for this clonotype: A read error may produce the germline difference seen at one junction end. This chain joins TRBV3-1 and TRBJ2-7; D is tentatively TRBD1 or TRBD2 (6 bases each). Germline loops: CDR1 LGHDT, CDR2 YNNKEL (reference sequence). This CDR3 comprises 13 residues. The CDR3 sequence is CASSKRGAHERYF. Here the CDR3 DNA reads TGTGCCAGCAGCAAAAGGGGGGCTCACGAGCGGTACTTC.

This sequence joins TRBV2 and TRBJ1-2; D might be TRBD1 (5 bases). Deletions cut 7 bases from V and 8 bases from J, with 17 bases between. CDR1 and CDR2 from the germline V gene are SNHLY and FYNNEI. The CDR3 contains 13 residues. CDR3 residues: CASTFGREKGYTF. The CDR3, as DNA: TGTGCCAGCACGTTTGGCAGGGAGAAAGGCTACACCTTC.

J is TRBJ1-2 and V is TRBV29-1; D gene uncertain. V lost 7 bases and J 6 bases, leaving 12 bases between the germline ends. Germline V lookup: CDR1 SQVTM, CDR2 ANQGSEA. The CDR3 has 11 residues. For the CDR3, the DNA is TGCAGCGACGTTGGACCGGATGGCTACACCTTC. This gives the protein CSDVGPDGYTF.

The rearrangement uses TRBV12-3 or TRBV12-4 and TRBJ1-1, with 7 bases identical to TRBD1. J gave up 0 bases and V 3 bases, and 22 bases lay outside the gene matches. The CDR3 spans 21 residues. CDR3 residues: CASSLRPRGMDRTSLNTEAFF. DNA of the CDR3: TGTGCCAGCAGTTTGCGGCCTCGTGGGATGGACAGGACCAGCTTGAACACTGAAGCTTTCTTT.

J is TRBJ2-3 and V is TRBV7-6, with a weak D call TRBD2 (6 bases). Germline CDR1 SGHVS, CDR2 FNYEAQ. Trimming removed 5 bases at V and 2 bases at J, with 11 bases between. CDR3 length: 14 amino acids. CDR3 region: CASSRRDFTDTQYF. The CDR3 DNA sequence: TGTGCCAGCAGCAGAAGGGACTTCACAGATACGCAGTATTTT.

The chain combines TRBV7-2 with TRBJ1-1, with 7 positions matching TRBD1. The CDR3 consists of 14 residues. Germline CDR1 and CDR2: SGHTA and FQGNSA. V gave up 5 bases and J gave up 4 bases; unmatched junction bases: 7. CDR3 sequence (DNA): TGTGCCAGCAGCACAAAAGGACAGGTCACTGAAGCTTTCTTT. Encoded protein: CASSTKGQVTEAFF.